The entry below gives a single T cell receptor beta chain sequence along with its context. These data are taken from a study of technical replicates of blood from a few donors. The length of the CDR3 is 15 residues. From germline, CDR1 is MNHNY and CDR2 SVGAGI (reference sequence). V shed 4 bases, J shed 3 bases, and the junction held 4 bases outside the gene matches. Produced via immunoSEQ multiplex PCR; TCRdb's table is partial and in-frame only. The sample has roughly 60,000 clones; approximately 87% are singletons. The sequenced material came from PBMCs. The chain joins TRBV6-6 to TRBJ1-5, with 9 bases lining up with TRBD1. The receptor was derived from a human donor in good health. Some clones in this sample may be carry-over from other donors' samples. In DNA form, the CDR3 reads TGTGCCAGCAGTTGGGGACAGGGAGACAATCAGCCCCAGCATTTT. This codes for CASSWGQGDNQPQHF.